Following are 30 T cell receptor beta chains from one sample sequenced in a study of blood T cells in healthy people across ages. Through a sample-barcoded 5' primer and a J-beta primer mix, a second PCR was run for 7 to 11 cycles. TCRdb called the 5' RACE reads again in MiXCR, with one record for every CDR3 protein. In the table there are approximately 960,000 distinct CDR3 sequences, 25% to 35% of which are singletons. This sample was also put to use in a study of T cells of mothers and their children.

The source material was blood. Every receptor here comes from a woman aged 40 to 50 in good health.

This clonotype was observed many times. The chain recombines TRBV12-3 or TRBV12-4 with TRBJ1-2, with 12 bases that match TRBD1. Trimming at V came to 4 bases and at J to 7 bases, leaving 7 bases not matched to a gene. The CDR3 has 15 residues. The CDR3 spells CASSWGQGAPSGYTF. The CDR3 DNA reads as TGTGCCAGCAGTTGGGGACAGGGGGCGCCGTCTGGCTACACCTTC.

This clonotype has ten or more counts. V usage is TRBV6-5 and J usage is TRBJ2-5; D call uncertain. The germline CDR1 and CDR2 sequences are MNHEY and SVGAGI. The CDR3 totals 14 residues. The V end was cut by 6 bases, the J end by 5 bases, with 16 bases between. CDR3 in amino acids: CASRAPSRLETQYF. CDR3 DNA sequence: TGTGCCAGCAGAGCCCCCTCCCGGTTGGAGACCCAGTACTTC.

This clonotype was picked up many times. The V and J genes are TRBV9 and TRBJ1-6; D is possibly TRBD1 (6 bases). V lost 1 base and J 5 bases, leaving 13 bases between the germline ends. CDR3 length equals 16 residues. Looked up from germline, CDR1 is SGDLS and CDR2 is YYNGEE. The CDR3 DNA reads TGTGCCAGCAGCGTAAACAGGGACTACGATAATTCACCCCTCCACTTT. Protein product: CASSVNRDYDNSPLHF.

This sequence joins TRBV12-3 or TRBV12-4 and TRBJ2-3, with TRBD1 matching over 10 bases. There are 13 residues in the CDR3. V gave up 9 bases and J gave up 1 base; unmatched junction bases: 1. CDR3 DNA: TGTGCCAGTGGACAGGGGGGCACAGATACGCAGTATTTT. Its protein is CASGQGGTDTQYF.

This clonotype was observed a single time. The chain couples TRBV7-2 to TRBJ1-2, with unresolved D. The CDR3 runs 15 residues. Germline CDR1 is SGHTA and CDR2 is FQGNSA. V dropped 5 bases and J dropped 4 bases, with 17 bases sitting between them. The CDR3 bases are TGTGCCAGCAGCCGGGCCTCTCTACTGGGCTATGGCTACACCTTC. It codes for CASSRASLLGYGYTF.

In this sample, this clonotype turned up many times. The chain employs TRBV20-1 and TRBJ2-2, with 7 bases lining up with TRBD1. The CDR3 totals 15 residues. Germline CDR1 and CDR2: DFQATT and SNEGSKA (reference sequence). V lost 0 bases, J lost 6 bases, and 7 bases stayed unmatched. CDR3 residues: CSAREQTGLAGELFF. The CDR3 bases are TGCAGTGCTAGAGAGCAGACAGGGTTAGCCGGGGAGCTGTTTTTT.

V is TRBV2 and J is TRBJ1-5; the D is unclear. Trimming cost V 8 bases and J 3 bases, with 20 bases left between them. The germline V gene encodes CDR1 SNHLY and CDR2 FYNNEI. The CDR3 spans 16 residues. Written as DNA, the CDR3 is TGTGCCAGCGGCCAACAATCCGGGCAGGTCAATCAGCCCCAGCATTTT. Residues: CASGQQSGQVNQPQHF. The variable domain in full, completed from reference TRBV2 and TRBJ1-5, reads EPEVTQTPSHQVTQMGQEVILRCVPISNHLYFYWYRQILGQKVEFLVSFYNNEISEKSEIFDDQFSVERPDGSNFTLKIRSTKLEDSAMYFCASGQQSGQVNQPQHFGDGTRLSIL.

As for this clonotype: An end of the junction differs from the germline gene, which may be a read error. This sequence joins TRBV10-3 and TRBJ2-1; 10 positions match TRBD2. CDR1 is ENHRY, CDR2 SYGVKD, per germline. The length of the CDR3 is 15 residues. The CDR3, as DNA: TGTACCATCAGTGAAAGCGGGGGGGTCTACAATGAGCAGTTCTTC. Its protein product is CTISESGGVYNEQFF.

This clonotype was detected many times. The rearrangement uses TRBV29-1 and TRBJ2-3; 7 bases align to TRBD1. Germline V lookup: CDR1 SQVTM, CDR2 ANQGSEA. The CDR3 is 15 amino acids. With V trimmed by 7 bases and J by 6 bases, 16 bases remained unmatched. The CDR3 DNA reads TGCAGCGCTTGGCCTTCGGGACAGTTCGGGGATACGCAGTATTTT. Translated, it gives CSAWPSGQFGDTQYF.

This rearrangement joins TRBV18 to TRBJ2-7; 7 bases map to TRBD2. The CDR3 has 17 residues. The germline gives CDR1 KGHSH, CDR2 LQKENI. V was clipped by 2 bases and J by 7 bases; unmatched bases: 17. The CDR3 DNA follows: TGTGCCAGCTCACCAGGACCCCGGGGACTAAGGCCCGGGGAGCAGTACTTC. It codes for CASSPGPRGLRPGEQYF.

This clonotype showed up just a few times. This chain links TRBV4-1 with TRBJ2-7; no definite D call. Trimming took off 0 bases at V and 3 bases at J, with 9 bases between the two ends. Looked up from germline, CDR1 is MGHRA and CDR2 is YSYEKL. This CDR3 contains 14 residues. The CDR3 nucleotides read TGCGCCAGCAGCCAAGACCACGGTTGCTACGAGCAGTACTTC. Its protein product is CASSQDHGCYEQYF.

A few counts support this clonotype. DNA of the CDR3: TGTGCCAGCTCACTATTACAGGAGTCGACCTATAATTCACCCCTCCACTTT. It specifies CASSLLQESTYNSPLHF. This chain uses TRBV18 with TRBJ1-6, with TRBD1 as a possible D gene (5 bases). Between the trimmed V and J ends, which lost 4 bases and 2 bases, there was a span of 15 bases. The CDR3 length is 17 residues. Germline loops: CDR1 KGHSH, CDR2 LQKENI.

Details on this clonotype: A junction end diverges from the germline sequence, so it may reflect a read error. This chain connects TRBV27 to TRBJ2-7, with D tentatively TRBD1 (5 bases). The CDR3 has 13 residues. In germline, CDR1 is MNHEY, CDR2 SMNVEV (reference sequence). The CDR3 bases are TGTGCCGGCAGGTTAACAGGAACCTGCGAGCAGTACTTC. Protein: CAGRLTGTCEQYF.

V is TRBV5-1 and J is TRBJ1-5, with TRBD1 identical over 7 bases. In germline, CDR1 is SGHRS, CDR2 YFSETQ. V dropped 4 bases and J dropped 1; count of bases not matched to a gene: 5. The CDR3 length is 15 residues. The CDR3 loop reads CASSRTGASNQPQHF. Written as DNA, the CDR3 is TGCGCCAGCAGCCGGACAGGAGCCAGCAATCAGCCCCAGCATTTT.

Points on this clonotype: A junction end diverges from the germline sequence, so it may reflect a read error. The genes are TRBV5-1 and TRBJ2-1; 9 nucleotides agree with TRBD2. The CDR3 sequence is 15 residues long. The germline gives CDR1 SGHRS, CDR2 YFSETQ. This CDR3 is CANSLAGGAYNEQFF. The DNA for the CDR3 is TGCGCCAACAGCTTGGCGGGGGGGGCTTACAATGAGCAGTTCTTC.

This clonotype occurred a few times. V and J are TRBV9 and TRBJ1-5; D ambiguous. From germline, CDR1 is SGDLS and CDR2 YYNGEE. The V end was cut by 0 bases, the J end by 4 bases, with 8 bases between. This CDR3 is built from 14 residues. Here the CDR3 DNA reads TGTGCCAGCAGCGTAGGGCATGATAATCAGCCCCAGCATTTT. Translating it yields CASSVGHDNQPQHF.

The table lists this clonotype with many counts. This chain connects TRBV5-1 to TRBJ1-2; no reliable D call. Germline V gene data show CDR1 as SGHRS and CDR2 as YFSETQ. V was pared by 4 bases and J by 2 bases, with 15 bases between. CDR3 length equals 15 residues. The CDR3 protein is CASSRGDMRNYGYTF. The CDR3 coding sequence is TGCGCCAGCAGCCGGGGTGATATGAGAAACTATGGCTACACCTTC.

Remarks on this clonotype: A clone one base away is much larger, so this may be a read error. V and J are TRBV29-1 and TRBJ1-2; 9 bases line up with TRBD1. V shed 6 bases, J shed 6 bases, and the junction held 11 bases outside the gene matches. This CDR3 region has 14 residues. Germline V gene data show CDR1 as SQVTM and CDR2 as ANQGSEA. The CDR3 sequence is CSVKTGGIVDGYTF. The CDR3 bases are TGCAGCGTCAAGACAGGGGGGATTGTGGATGGCTACACCTTC.

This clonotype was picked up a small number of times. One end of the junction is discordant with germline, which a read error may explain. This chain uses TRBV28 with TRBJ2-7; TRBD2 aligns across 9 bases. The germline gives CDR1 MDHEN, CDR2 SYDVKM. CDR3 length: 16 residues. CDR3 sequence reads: CASSLTSGRLGDERYF. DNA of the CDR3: TGTGCCAGCAGTTTAACGAGCGGGAGGTTGGGTGACGAGCGGTACTTC.

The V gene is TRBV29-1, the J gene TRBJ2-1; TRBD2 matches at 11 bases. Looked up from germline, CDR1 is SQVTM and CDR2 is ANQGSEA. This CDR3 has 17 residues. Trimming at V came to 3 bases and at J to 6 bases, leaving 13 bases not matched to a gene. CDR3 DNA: TGCAGCGTTGAGAAGGGTAGCGGGGGGGCCTTGGGCAATGAGCAGTTCTTC. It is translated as CSVEKGSGGALGNEQFF.

The DNA of the CDR3 is TGTGCCAGCAGCTTAGTTGCGGAAACCTCCTACGAGCAGTACTTC. Translation gives CASSLVAETSYEQYF. J is TRBJ2-7 and V is TRBV7-2; D is ambiguous. V shed 1 base and J shed 0 bases, with 10 bases lying between them. Per the germline V gene, CDR1 is SGHTA and CDR2 is FQGNSA. The CDR3 covers 15 residues.

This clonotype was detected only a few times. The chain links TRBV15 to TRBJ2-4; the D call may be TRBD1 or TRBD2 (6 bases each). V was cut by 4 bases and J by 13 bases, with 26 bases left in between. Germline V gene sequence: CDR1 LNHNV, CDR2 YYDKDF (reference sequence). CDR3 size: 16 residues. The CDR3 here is CATSKNLQGPTGEQYF. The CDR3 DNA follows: TGTGCCACCAGCAAAAACTTACAGGGACCTACGGGGGAGCAGTACTTC.

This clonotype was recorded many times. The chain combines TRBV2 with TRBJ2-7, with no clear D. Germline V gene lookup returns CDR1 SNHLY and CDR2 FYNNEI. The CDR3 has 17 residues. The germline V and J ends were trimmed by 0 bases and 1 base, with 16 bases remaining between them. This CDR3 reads CASSEARSAAYSYEQYF. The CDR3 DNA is TGTGCCAGCAGTGAAGCGCGGTCAGCAGCCTATTCCTACGAGCAGTACTTC.

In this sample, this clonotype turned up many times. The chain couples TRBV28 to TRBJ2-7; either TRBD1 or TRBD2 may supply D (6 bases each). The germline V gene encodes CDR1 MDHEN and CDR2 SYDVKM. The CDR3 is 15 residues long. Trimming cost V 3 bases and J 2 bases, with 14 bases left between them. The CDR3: CASSFRGEVAYEQYF. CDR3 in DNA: TGTGCCAGCAGTTTTAGGGGGGAGGTAGCCTACGAGCAGTACTTC.

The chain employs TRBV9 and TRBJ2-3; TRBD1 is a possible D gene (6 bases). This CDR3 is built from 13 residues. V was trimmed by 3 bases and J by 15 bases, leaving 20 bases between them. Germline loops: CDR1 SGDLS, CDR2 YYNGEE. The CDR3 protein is CASSATQGSKVYF. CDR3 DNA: TGTGCCAGCAGCGCAACACAGGGCTCGAAGGTCTATTTT.

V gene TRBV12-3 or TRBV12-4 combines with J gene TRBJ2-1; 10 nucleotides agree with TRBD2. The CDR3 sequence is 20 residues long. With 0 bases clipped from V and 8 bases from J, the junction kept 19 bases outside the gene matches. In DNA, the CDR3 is TGTGCCAGCAGTTTAGCGCGCCGTGGAGCTTTGAGTCTAGCGGGGGATGAGCAGTTCTTC. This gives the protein CASSLARRGALSLAGDEQFF.

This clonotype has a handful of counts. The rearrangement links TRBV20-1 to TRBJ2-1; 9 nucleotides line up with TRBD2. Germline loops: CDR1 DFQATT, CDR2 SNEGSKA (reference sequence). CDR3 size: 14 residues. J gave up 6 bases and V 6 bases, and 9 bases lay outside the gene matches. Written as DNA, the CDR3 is TGCAGTGCACGTCGACTAGCGGTCACCAATGAGCAGTTCTTC. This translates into CSARRLAVTNEQFF.

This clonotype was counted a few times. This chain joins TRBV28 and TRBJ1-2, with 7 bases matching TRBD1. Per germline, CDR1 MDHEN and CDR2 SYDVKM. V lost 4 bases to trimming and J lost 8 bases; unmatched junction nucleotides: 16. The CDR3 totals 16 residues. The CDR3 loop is CASSSPDREHWRGYTF. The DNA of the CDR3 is TGTGCCAGCAGTTCCCCAGACAGGGAGCATTGGAGGGGCTACACCTTC.

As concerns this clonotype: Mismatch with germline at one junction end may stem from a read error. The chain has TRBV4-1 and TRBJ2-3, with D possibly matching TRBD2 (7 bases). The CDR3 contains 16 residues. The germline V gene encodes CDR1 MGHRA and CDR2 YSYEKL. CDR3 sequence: CASSQEGGGSPDMQYF. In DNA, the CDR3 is TGCGCCAGCAGCCAAGAAGGGGGGGGTTCCCCAGATATGCAGTATTTT.

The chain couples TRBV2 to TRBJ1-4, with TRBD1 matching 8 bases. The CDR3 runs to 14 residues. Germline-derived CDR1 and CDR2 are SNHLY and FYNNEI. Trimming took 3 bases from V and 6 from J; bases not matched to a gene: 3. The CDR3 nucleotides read TGTGCCAGCAGTGACTCAGGGGGCGATGAAAAACTGTTTTTT. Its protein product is CASSDSGGDEKLFF. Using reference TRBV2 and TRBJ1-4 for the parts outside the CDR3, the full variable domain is EPEVTQTPSHQVTQMGQEVILRCVPISNHLYFYWYRQILGQKVEFLVSFYNNEISEKSEIFDDQFSVERPDGSNFTLKIRSTKLEDSAMYFCASSDSGGDEKLFFGSGTQLSVL.